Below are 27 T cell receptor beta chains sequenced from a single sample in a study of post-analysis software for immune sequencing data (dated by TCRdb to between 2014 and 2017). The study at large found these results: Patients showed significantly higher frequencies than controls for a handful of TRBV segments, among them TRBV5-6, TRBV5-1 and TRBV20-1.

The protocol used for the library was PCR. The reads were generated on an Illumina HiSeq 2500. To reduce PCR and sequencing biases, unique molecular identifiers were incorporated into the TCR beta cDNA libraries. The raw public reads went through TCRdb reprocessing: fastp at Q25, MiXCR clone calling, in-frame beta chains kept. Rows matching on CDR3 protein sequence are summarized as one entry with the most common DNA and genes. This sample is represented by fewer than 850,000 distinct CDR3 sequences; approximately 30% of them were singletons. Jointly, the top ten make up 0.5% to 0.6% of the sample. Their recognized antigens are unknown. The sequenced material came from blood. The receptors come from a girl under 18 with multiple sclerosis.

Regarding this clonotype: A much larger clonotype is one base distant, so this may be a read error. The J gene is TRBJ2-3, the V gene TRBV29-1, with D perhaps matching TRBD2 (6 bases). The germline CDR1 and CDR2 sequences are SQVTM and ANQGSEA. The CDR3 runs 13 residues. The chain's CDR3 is CSVEGRPGDTQYF. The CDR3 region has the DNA TGCAGCGTCGAAGGGAGGCCTGGAGATACGCAGTATTTT.

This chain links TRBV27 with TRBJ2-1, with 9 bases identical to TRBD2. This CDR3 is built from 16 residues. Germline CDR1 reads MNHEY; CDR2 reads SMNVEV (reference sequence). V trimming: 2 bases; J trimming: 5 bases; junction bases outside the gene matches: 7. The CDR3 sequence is CASSLGVAGVNNEQFF. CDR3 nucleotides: TGTGCCAGCAGTTTAGGGGTAGCGGGAGTCAACAATGAGCAGTTCTTC.

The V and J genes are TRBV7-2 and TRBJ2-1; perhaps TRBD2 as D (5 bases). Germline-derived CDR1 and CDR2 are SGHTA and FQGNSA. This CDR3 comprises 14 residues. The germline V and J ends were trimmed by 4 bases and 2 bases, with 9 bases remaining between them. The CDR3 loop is CASSSFGAYNEQFF. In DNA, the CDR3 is TGTGCCAGCAGCTCCTTCGGGGCCTACAATGAGCAGTTCTTC.

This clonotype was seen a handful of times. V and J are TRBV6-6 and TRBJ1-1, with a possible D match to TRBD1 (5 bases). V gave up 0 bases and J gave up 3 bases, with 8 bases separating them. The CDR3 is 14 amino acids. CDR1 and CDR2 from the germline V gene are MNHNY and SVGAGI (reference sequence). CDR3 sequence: CASSYSGVDTEAFF. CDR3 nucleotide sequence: TGTGCCAGCAGTTACTCGGGGGTTGACACTGAAGCTTTCTTT.

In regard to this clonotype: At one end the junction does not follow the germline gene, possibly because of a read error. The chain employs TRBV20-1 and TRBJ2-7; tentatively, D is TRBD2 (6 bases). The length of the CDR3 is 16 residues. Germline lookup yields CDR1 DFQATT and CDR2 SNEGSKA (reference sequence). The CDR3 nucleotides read TGCAGTGCTAGAGATATCAGGGATTGGGACTCGTACGAGCGGTACTTC. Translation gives CSARDIRDWDSYERYF.

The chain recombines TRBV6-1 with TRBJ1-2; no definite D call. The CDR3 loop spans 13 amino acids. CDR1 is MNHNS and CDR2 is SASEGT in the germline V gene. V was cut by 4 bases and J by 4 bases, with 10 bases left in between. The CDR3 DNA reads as TGTGCCAGCAGTGGGACCTTAGGCTATGGCTACACCTTC. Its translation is CASSGTLGYGYTF.

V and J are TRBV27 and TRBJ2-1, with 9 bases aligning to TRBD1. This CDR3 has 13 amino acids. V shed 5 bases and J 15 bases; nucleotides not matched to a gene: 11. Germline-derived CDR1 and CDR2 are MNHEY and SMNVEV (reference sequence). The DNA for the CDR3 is TGTGCCAGCAGTCCCGGACAGGGGATGTTGGGGTTCTTC. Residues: CASSPGQGMLGFF.

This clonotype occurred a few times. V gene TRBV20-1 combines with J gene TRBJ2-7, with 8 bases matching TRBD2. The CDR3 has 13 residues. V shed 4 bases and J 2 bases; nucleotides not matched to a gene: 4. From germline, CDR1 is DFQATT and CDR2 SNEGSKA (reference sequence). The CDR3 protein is CSATGRGAYEQYF. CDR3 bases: TGCAGTGCTACCGGGAGGGGGGCCTACGAGCAGTACTTC.

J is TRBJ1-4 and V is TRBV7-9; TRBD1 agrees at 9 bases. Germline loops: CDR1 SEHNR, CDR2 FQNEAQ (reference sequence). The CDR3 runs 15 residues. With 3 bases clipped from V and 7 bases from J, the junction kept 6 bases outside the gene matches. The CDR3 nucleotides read TGTGCCAGCAGCTTCGGGACAGGGTGGGGTGAAAAACTGTTTTTT. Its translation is CASSFGTGWGEKLFF. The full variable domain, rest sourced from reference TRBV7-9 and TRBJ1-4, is DTGVSQNPRHKITKRGQNVTFRCDPISEHNRLYWYRQTLGQGPEFLTYFQNEAQLEKSRLLSDRFSAERPKGSFSTLEIQRTEQGDSAMYLCASSFGTGWGEKLFFGSGTQLSVL.

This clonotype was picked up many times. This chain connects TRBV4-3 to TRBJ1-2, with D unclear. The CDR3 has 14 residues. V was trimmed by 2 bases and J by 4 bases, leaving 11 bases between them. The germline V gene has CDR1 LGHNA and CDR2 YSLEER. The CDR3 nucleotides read TGCGCCAGCAGCCAAAGGAGTCTCAGCTATGGCTACACCTTC. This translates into CASSQRSLSYGYTF.

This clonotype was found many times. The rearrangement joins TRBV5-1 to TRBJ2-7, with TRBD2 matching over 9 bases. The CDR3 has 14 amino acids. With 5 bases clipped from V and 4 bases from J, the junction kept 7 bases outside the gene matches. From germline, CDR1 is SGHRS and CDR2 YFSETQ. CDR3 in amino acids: CASRVSGRLYEQYF. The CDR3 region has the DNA TGCGCCAGCAGAGTGAGCGGGAGGCTTTACGAGCAGTACTTC. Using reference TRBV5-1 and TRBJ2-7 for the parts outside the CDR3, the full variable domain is KAGVTQTPRYLIKTRGQQVTLSCSPISGHRSVSWYQQTPGQGLQFLFEYFSETQRNKGNFPGRFSGRQFSNSRSEMNVSTLELGDSALYLCASRVSGRLYEQYFGPGTRLTVT.

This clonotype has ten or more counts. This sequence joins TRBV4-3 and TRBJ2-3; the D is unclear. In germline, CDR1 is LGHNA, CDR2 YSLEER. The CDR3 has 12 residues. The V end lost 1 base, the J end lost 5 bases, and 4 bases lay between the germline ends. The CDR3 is CASSQVGDTQYF. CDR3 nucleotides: TGCGCCAGCAGCCAAGTCGGAGATACGCAGTATTTT.

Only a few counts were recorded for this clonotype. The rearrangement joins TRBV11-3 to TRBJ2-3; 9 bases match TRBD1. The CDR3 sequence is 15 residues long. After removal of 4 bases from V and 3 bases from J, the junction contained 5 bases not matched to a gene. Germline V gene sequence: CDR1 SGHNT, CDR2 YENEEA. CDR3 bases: TGTGCCAGCAGCTCCGGACAGGGGACAACAGATACGCAGTATTTT. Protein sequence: CASSSGQGTTDTQYF.

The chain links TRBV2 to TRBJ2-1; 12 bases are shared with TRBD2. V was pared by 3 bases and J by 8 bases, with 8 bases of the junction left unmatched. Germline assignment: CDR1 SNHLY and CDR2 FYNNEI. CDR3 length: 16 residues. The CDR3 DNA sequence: TGTGCCAGCAGTGATATGTCTAGCGGGAGGGTCGATGAGCAGTTCTTC. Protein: CASSDMSSGRVDEQFF.

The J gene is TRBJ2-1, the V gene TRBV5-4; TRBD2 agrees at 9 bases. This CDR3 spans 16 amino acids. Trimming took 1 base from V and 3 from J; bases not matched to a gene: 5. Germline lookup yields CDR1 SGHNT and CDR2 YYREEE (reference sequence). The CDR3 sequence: CASSLFGLANYNEQFF. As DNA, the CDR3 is TGTGCCAGCAGCTTGTTTGGACTAGCGAACTACAATGAGCAGTTCTTC. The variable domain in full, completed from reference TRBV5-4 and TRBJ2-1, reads ETGVTQSPTHLIKTRGQQVTLRCSSQSGHNTVSWYQQALGQGPQFIFQYYREEENGRGNFPPRFSGLQFPNYSSELNVNALELDDSALYLCASSLFGLANYNEQFFGPGTRLTVL.

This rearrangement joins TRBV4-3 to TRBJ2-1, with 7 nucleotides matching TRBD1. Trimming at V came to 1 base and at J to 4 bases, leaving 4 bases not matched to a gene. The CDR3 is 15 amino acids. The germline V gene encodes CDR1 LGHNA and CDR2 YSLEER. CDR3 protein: CASSQGQQGYNEQFF. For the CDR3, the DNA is TGCGCCAGCAGCCAAGGCCAACAGGGGTACAATGAGCAGTTCTTC.

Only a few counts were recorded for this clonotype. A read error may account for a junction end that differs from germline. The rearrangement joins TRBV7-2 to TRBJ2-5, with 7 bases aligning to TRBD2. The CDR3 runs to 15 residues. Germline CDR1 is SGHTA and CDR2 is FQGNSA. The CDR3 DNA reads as TGTGCCAGCAGCTTAGAAGCGGCGGGAGTTCTCGAGCAGTATTTC. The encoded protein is CASSLEAAGVLEQYF.

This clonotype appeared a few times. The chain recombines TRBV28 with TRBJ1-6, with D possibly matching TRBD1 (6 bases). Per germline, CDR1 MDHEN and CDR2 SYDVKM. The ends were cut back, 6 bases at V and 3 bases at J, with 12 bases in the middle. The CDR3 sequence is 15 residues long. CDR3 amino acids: CASSAPRGYNSPLHF. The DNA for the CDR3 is TGTGCCAGCAGCGCCCCCAGGGGCTATAATTCACCCCTCCACTTT.

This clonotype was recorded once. CDR3 amino acids: CAGSGLRRDEQYF. The CDR3 coding sequence is TGTGCCGGCTCGGGACTCCGGAGGGACGAGCAGTACTTC. This chain links TRBV3-1 with TRBJ2-7; tentative D call: TRBD2 (6 bases). The V end was cut by 11 bases, the J end by 5 bases, with 19 bases between. The germline gives CDR1 LGHDT, CDR2 YNNKEL (reference sequence). The CDR3 extends over 13 amino acids.

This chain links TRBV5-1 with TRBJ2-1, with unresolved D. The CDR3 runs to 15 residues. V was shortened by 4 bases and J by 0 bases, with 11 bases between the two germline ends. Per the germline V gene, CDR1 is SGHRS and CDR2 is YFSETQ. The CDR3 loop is CASSTEDGSYNEQFF. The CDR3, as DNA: TGCGCCAGCAGCACGGAAGATGGCTCCTACAATGAGCAGTTCTTC. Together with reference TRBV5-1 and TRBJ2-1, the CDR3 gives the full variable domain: KAGVTQTPRYLIKTRGQQVTLSCSPISGHRSVSWYQQTPGQGLQFLFEYFSETQRNKGNFPGRFSGRQFSNSRSEMNVSTLELGDSALYLCASSTEDGSYNEQFFGPGTRLTVL.

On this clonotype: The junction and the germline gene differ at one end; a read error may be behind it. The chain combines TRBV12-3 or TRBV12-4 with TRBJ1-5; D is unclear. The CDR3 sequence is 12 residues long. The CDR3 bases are TGTGCCGGCAGAGGGCCTAATCAGCCCCAGCATTTT. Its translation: CAGRGPNQPQHF.

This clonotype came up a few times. CDR3 sequence reads: CASSSRPYEQYF. CDR3 nucleotides: TGTGCCAGCAGTTCGAGACCTTACGAGCAGTACTTC. This sequence joins TRBV7-2 and TRBJ2-7; the D is unclear. Germline V gene lookup returns CDR1 SGHTA and CDR2 FQGNSA. V was trimmed by 6 bases and J by 4 bases, leaving 10 bases between them. The CDR3 loop spans 12 amino acids.

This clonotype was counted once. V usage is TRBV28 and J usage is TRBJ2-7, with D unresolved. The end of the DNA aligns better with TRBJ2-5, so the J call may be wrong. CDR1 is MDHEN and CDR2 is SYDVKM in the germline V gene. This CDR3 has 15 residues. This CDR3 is CASRPLTWKEETQYF. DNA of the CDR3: TGTGCCAGCAGACCCCTAACGTGGAAGGAAGAGACCCAGTACTTC.

The CDR3 region has the DNA TGTGCCAGCAGCCCGCCACCGGGACTAGCGGGGAAAACTTCCTACGAGCAGTACTTC. It translates to CASSPPPGLAGKTSYEQYF. V usage is TRBV6-2 or TRBV6-3 and J usage is TRBJ2-7, with 13 bases matching TRBD2. Germline CDR1 is MNHEY and CDR2 is SVGEGT. The CDR3 runs 19 residues. V lost 6 bases to trimming and J lost 1 base; unmatched junction nucleotides: 15.

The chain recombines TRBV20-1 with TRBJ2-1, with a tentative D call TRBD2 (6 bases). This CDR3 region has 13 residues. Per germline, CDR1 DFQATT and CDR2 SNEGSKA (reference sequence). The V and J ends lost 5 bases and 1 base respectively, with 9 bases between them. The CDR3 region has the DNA TGCAGTGCTTGGGGGGAGTCCTACAATGAGCAGTTCTTC. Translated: CSAWGESYNEQFF.

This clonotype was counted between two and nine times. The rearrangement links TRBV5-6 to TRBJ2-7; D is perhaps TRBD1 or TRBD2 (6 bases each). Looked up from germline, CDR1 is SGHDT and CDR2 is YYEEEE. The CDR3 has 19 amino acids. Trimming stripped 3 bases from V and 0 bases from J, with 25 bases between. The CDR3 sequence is CASSYSSGTLGLNSYEQYF. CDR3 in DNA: TGTGCCAGCAGCTACAGCTCCGGGACATTGGGACTTAACTCCTACGAGCAGTACTTC.

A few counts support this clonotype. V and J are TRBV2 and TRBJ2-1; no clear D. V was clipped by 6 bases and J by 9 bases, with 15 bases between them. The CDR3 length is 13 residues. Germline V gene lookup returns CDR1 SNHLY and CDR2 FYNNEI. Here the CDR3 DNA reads TGTGCCAGCAGCCGACCTGCGGCGACTGAGCAGTTCTTC. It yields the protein CASSRPAATEQFF.